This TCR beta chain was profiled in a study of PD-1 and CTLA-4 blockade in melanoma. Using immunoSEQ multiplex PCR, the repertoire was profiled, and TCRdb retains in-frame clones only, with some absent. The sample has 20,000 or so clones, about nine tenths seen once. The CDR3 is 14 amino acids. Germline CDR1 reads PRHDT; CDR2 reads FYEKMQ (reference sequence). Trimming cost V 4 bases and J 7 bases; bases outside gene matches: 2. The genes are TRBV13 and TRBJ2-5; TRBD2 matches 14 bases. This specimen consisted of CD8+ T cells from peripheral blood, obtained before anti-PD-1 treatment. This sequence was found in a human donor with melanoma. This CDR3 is CASSWGTSGRTQYF. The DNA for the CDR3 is TGTGCCAGCAGCTGGGGGACTAGCGGGAGGACCCAGTACTTC.